The sequence of this T cell receptor beta chain was determined in a study of control samples from healthy donors and cancer patients. Profiling relied on immunoSEQ multiplex PCR, and the TCRdb table lists in-frame clones only, not all of them. The sample yields 90,000 to 140,000 clones, 80% to 90% seen once. The CDR3 length is 14 residues. Germline V lookup: CDR1 ENHRY, CDR2 SYGVKD. Trimming took off 4 bases at V and 0 bases at J, with 7 bases between the two ends. The chain uses TRBV10-3 and TRBJ1-3, with D possibly matching TRBD1 (5 bases). The source is a woman aged 45-65 years in good health. Source material: blood. The CDR3 is CAISVGGSGNTIYF. CDR3 nucleotides: TGTGCCATCAGTGTTGGGGGCTCTGGAAACACCATATATTTT.